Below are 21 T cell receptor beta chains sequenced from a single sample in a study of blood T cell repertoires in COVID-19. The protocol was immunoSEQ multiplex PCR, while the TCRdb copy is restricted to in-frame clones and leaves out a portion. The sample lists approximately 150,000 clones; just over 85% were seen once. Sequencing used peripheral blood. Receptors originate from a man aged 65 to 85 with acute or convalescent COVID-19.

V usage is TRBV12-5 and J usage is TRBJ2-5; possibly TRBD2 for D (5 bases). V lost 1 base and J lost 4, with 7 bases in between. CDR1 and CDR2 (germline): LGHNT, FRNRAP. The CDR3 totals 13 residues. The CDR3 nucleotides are TGTGCTAGTGGTTTGGCTGGAGGAGAGACCCAGTACTTC. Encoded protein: CASGLAGGETQYF.

CDR3 bases: TGTGCCAGCAGTCCTCACATCGGGATGAGCTCCTACAATGAGCAGTTCTTC. Its protein product is CASSPHIGMSSYNEQFF. The chain recombines TRBV28 with TRBJ2-1, with D perhaps TRBD2 (5 bases). Germline V lookup: CDR1 MDHEN, CDR2 SYDVKM. V lost 5 bases, J lost 0 bases, and 17 bases lay in between. The CDR3 totals 17 residues.

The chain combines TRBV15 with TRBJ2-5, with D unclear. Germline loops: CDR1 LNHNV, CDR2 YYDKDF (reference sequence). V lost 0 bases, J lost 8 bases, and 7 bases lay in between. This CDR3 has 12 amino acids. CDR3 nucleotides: TGTGCCACCAGCAGAGATTTATTTACCCAGTACTTC. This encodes CATSRDLFTQYF.

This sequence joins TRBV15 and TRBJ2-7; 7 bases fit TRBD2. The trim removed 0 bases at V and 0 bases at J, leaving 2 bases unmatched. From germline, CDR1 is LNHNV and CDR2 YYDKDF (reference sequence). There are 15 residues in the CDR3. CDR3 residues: CATSREAGASYEQYF. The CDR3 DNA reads TGTGCCACCAGCAGAGAGGCGGGAGCCTCCTACGAGCAGTACTTC.

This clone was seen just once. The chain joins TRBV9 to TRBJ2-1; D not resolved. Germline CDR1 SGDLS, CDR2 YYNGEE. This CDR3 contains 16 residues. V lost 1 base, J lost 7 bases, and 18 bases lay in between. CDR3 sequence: CASSVLSVETGNEQFF. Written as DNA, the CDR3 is TGTGCCAGCAGCGTACTCAGCGTAGAAACCGGGAATGAGCAGTTCTTC. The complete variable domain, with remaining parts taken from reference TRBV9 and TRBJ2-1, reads DSGVTQTPKHLITATGQRVTLRCSPRSGDLSVYWYQQSLDQGLQFLIQYYNGEERAKGNILERFSAQQFPDLHSELNLSSLELGDSALYFCASSVLSVETGNEQFFGPGTRLTVL.

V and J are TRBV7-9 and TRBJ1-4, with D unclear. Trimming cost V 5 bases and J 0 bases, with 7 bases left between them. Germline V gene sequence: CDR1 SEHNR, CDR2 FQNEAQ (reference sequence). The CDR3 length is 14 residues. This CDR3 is CASSTSPTNEKLFF. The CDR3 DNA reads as TGTGCCAGCAGCACGAGTCCAACTAATGAAAAACTGTTTTTT.

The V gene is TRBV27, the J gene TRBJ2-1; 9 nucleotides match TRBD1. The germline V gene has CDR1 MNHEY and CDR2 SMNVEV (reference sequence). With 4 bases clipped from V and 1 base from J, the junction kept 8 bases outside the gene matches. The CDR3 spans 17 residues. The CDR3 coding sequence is TGTGCCAGCAGTTCCGGGACAGGGATCAGTTCCTACAATGAGCAGTTCTTC. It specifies CASSSGTGISSYNEQFF.

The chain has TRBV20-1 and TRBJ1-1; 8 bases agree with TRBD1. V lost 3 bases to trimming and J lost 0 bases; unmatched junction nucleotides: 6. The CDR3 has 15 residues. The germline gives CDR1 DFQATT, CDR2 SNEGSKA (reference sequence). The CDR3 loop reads CSASRTGHMNTEAFF. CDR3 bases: TGCAGTGCTAGTAGGACAGGGCACATGAACACTGAAGCTTTCTTT.

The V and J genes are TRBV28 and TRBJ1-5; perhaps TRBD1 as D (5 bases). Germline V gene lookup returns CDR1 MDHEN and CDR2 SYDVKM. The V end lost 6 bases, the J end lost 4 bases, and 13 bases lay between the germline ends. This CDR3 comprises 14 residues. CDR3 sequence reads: CASSLARENQPQHF. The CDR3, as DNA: TGTGCCAGCAGCCTCGCCAGGGAAAATCAGCCCCAGCATTTT.

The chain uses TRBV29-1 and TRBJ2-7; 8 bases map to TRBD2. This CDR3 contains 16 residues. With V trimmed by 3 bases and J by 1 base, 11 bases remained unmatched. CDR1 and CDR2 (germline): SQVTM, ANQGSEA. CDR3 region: CSVEGTSGEHSYEQYF. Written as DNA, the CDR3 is TGCAGCGTTGAGGGTACTAGCGGAGAACATTCCTACGAGCAGTACTTC.

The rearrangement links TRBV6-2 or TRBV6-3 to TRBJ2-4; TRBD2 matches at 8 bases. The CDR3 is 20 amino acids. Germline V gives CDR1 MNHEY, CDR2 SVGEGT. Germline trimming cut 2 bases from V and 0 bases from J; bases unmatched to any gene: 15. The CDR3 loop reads CASSYGGREGEMLAKNIQYF. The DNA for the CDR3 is TGTGCCAGCAGTTACGGAGGACGGGAGGGGGAAATGCTAGCCAAAAACATTCAGTACTTC.

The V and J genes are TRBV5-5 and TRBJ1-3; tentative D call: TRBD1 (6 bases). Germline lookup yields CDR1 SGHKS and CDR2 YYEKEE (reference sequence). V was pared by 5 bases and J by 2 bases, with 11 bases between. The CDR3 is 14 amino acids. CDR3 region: CASSLQGTGNTIYF. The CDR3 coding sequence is TGTGCCAGCAGTCTACAGGGAACTGGAAACACCATATATTTT.

CDR3 in amino acids: CSALTGDYNSPLHF. The CDR3 DNA is TGCAGCGCTTTGACAGGGGACTATAATTCACCCCTCCACTTT. The chain uses TRBV29-1 and TRBJ1-6, with 8 nucleotides matching TRBD1. Unmatched junction bases numbered 5, after V lost 7 bases and J lost 3 bases. The CDR3 is 14 amino acids. The germline V gene has CDR1 SQVTM and CDR2 ANQGSEA.

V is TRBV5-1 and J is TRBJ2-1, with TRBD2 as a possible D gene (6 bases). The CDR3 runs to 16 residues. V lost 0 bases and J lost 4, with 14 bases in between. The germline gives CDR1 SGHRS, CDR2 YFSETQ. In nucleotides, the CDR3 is TGCGCCAGCAGCTTGGATGGGGACTTCTCTTACAATGAGCAGTTCTTC. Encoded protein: CASSLDGDFSYNEQFF.

CDR3 nucleotide sequence: TGTGCCAGCAGCTCCAGACTAGCGGGAGAAAGTGAACAGTACTTC. This translates into CASSSRLAGESEQYF. J is TRBJ2-7 and V is TRBV7-2; 12 bases are a match to TRBD2. V lost 4 bases, J lost 10 bases, and 11 bases stayed unmatched. Per germline, CDR1 SGHTA and CDR2 FQGNSA. CDR3 length equals 15 residues.

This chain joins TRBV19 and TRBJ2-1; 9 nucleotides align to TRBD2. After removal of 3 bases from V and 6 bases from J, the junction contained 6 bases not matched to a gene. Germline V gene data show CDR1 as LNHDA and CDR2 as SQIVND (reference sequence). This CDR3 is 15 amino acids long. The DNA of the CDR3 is TGTGCCAGTAGTATCAGGGGGACTAGCAGCAATGAGCAGTTCTTC. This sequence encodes CASSIRGTSSNEQFF.

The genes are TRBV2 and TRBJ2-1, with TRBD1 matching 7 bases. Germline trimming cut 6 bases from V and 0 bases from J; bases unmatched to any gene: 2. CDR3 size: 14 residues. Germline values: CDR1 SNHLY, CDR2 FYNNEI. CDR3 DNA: TGTGCCAGCAGGGACAGGAGCTCCTACAATGAGCAGTTCTTC. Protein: CASRDRSSYNEQFF.

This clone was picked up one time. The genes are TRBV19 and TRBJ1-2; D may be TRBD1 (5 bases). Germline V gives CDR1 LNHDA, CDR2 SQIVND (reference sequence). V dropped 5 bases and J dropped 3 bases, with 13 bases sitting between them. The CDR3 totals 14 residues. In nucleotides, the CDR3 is TGTGCCAGTAGTCACACGGGGGTCGACTATGGCTACACCTTC. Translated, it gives CASSHTGVDYGYTF.

CDR3 in DNA: TGTGCCAGCAGCGCCCCCCGTAGCGGGAGGGCGAACACCGGGGAGCTGTTTTTT. This codes for CASSAPRSGRANTGELFF. The rearrangement joins TRBV9 to TRBJ2-2, with 11 nucleotides matching TRBD2. Germline assignment: CDR1 SGDLS and CDR2 YYNGEE. The CDR3 has 18 amino acids. The V gene end was trimmed by 3 bases and the J gene end by 0 bases; junction bases not matched to a gene: 7.

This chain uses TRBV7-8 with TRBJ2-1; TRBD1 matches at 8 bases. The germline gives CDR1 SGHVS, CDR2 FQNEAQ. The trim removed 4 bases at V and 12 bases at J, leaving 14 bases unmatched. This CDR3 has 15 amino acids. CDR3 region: CASSSPTHRGSWQFF. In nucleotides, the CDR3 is TGTGCCAGCAGCTCGCCCACCCACAGGGGGAGTTGGCAGTTCTTC.

Here the CDR3 reads CASTDRGHYTEAFF. The CDR3 nucleotides are TGTGCCAGCACAGATAGGGGGCATTACACTGAAGCTTTCTTT. This sequence joins TRBV28 and TRBJ1-1, with 7 bases identical to TRBD1. The CDR3 has 14 amino acids. Trimming at V came to 7 bases and at J to 3 bases, leaving 8 bases not matched to a gene. CDR1 MDHEN and CDR2 SYDVKM come from the germline V gene.